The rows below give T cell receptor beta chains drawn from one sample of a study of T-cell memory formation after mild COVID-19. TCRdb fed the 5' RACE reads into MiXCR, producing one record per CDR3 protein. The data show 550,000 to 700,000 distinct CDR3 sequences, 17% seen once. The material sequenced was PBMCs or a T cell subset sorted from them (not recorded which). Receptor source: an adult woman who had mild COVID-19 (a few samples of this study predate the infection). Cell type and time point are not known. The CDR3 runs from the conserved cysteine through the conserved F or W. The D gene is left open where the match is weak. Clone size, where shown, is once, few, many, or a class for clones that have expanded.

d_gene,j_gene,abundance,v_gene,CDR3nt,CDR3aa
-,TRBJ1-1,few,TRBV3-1,TGTGCCAGCAGCCAACAAGGTCGGGGCCCATTCACTGAAGCTTTCTTT,CASSQQGRGPFTEAFF
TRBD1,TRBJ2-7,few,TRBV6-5,TGTGCCAGCAGTCCCTCCACAGGGGTTAGCTCCTACGAGCAGTACTTC,CASSPSTGVSSYEQYF
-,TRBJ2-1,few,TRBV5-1,TGCGCCAGCAGCTTGAATCCTAGCGACACCTACAATGAGCAGTTCTTC,CASSLNPSDTYNEQFF
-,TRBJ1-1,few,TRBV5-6,TGTGCCAGCAGCACTCGTAGAGGACAACCCCTCTTCCTCGGGGGCACTGAAGCTTTCTTT,CASSTRRGQPLFLGGTEAFF
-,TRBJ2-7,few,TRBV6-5,TGTGCCAGCAGTTCCTGGGCCTACGAGCAGTACTTC,CASSSWAYEQYF
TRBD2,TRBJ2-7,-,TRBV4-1,TGCGCCAGCAGCCCCTCCCAGCGGGGGGGCAACGAGCAGTACTTC,CASSPSQRGGNEQYF
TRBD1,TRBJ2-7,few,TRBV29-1,TGCAGCGTTGAGGACAGGGAGATTGGGGAGCAGTACTTC,CSVEDREIGEQYF
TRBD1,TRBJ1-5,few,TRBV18,TGTGCCAGCTCACCACTGGACAGGGGGTATGGTCAGCCCCAGCATTTT,CASSPLDRGYGQPQHF
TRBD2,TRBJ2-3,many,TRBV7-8,TGTGCCAGCAGCATAACAAGCGGGATCACAGATACGCAGTATTTT,CASSITSGITDTQYF
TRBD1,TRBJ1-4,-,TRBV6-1,TGTGCCAGCAGTGTGACAGGGTCGAATGAAAAACTGTTTTTT,CASSVTGSNEKLFF
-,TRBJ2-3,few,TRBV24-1,TGTGCCACCAGTGGGACAGAGCTAGATACGCAGTATTTT,CATSGTELDTQYF
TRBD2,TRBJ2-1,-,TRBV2,TGTGCCAGCAGGTACCCCGCCGGGACTAGCGGGGGGGCAATCTACAATGAGCAGTTCTTC,CASRYPAGTSGGAIYNEQFF
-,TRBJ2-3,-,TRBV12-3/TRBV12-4,TGTGCCAGCAGTCAAACCAGGGGGGCCACAGATACGCAGTATTTT,CASSQTRGATDTQYF